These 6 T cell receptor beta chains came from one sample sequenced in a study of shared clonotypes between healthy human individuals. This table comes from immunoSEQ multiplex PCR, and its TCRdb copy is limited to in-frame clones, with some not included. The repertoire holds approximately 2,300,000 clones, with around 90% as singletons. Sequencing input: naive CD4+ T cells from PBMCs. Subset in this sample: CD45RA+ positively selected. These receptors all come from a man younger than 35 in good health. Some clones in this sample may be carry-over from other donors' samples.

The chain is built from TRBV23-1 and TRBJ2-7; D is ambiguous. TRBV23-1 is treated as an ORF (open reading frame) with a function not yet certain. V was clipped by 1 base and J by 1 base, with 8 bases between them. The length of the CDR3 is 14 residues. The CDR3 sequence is CASSQYTASYEQYF. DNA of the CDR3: TGCGCCAGCAGTCAATACACGGCTTCCTACGAGCAGTACTTC.

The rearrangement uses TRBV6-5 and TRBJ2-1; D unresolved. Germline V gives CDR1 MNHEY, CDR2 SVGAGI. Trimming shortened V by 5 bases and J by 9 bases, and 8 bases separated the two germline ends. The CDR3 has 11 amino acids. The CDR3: CASSRGPEQFF. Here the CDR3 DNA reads TGTGCCAGCAGTCGCGGCCCTGAGCAGTTCTTC.

The CDR3 DNA sequence: TGTGCCAGCAGCGGACGGGAGTCTGGGGCCAACGTCCTGACTTTC. Its protein product is CASSGRESGANVLTF. The chain has TRBV5-4 and TRBJ2-6; a weak D match, TRBD2 (6 bases). The CDR3 contains 15 residues. Germline V CDR1 and CDR2: SGHNT, YYREEE (reference sequence). Trimming pared 4 bases from V and 1 base from J, leaving 9 bases between.

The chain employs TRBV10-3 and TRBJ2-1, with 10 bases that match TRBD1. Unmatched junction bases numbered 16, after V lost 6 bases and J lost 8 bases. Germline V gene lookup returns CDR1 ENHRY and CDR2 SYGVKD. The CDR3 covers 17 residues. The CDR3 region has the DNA TGTGCCATCAGACGTGTTAAAAGGGACAGGGGATTTGATGAGCAGTTCTTC. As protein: CAIRRVKRDRGFDEQFF.

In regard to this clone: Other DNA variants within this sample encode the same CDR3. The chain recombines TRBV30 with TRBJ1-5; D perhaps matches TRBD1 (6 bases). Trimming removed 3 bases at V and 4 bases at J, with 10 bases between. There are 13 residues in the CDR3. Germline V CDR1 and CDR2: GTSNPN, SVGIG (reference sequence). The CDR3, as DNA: TGTGCCTGGAGCGCAGGGGCAAATCAGCCCCAGCATTTT. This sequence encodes CAWSAGANQPQHF.

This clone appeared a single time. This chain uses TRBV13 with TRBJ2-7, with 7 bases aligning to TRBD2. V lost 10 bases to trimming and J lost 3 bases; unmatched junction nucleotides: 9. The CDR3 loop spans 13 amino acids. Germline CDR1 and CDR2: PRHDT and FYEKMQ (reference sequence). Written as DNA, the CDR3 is TGTGCCACAGGCCGAGCGGGACTCTACGAGCAGTACTTC. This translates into CATGRAGLYEQYF.